This is a list of T cell receptor beta chains from one sample in a study of T cells in Graves' hyperthyroidism and ophthalmopathy. In TCRdb, the multiplex PCR reads were re-called with MiXCR into one record per CDR3 protein. The table lists hundreds of thousands of distinct CDR3 sequences, just under 20% of them singletons. The sample comprised blood. These TCRs come from a man aged 35-49 years with Graves' ophthalmopathy. Both conserved end residues are part of each CDR3. D genes are given only for firm matches. Clone size is stated in some rows and not others, as once, few, many or a class when expanded.

size: many; J: TRBJ2-1; D: NA; V: TRBV7-2; DNA: TGTGCCAGCAGCCCTTCCATGGGCAATGAGCAGTTCTTC; CDR3: CASSPSMGNEQFF
size: NA; J: TRBJ2-1; D: TRBD2; V: TRBV3-1; DNA: TGTGCCAGCAGCCTCGGGACTAGCGGGAGGTACAATGAGCAGTTCTTC; CDR3: CASSLGTSGRYNEQFF
size: few; J: TRBJ2-1; D: TRBD2; V: TRBV18; DNA: TGTGCCAGCTCCATCCGACTAGCGGGAAACCATGAGCAGTTCTTC; CDR3: CASSIRLAGNHEQFF
size: few; J: TRBJ2-5; D: NA; V: TRBV6-1; DNA: TGTGCCAGCAGTGAAGGGGCAGGGCAAGAGACCCAGTACTTC; CDR3: CASSEGAGQETQYF
size: many; J: TRBJ2-6; D: NA; V: TRBV28; DNA: TGTGCCAGCAGTCCCGGGGAGTCAGCTGGGGCCAACGTCCTGACTTTC; CDR3: CASSPGESAGANVLTF
size: many; J: TRBJ1-2; D: NA; V: TRBV4-1; DNA: TGCGCCAGCAGCCAAGATCAAGGGAGTGGACAGAACTATGGCTACACCTTC; CDR3: CASSQDQGSGQNYGYTF
size: NA; J: TRBJ2-6; D: NA; V: TRBV7-6; DNA: TGTGCCAGCAGCTTAGGCATAGGGCGCTCTGGGGCCAACGTCCTGACTTTC; CDR3: CASSLGIGRSGANVLTF
size: many; J: TRBJ2-7; D: TRBD1; V: TRBV20-1; DNA: TGCAGTGCGGAACCATTACAGGGGGCGATCTACGAGCAGTACTTC; CDR3: CSAEPLQGAIYEQYF
size: NA; J: TRBJ1-1; D: NA; V: TRBV4-3; DNA: TGCGCCAGCAGCCAATCCGCCCAGGAGACGAACACTGAAGCTTTCTTT; CDR3: CASSQSAQETNTEAFF
size: many; J: TRBJ2-2; D: NA; V: TRBV7-8; DNA: TGTGCCAGCAGCCCCCTAAAGCTAGCAGGGGAGCTGTTTTTT; CDR3: CASSPLKLAGELFF
size: NA; J: TRBJ2-7; D: TRBD2; V: TRBV20-1; DNA: TGCAGTGCTGGGACTAGAATAACCTGGAAGATCCACGAGCAGTACTTC; CDR3: CSAGTRITWKIHEQYF
size: NA; J: TRBJ2-4; D: NA; V: TRBV19; DNA: TGTGCCAGTAATCCCAGGGCCAAAAACATTCAGTACTTC; CDR3: CASNPRAKNIQYF
size: many; J: TRBJ2-3; D: NA; V: TRBV30; DNA: TGTGCCTGGAGTCCCTCTAGGTGGGGGGGCACAGATACGCAGTATTTT; CDR3: CAWSPSRWGGTDTQYF
size: NA; J: TRBJ2-5; D: TRBD2; V: TRBV6-1; DNA: TGTGCCAGCAGTCCAACCCAAGCGGGAGGAGAGACCCAGTACTTC; CDR3: CASSPTQAGGETQYF
size: few; J: TRBJ1-2; D: NA; V: TRBV18; DNA: TGTGCCAGTTCCGGGGGCGCAGACGCGGGCTACACCTTC; CDR3: CASSGGADAGYTF
size: NA; J: TRBJ1-2; D: NA; V: TRBV28; DNA: TGTGCCAGCAGTCCCCTGTACTATGGCTACACCTTC; CDR3: CASSPLYYGYTF
size: NA; J: TRBJ1-6; D: NA; V: TRBV9; DNA: TGTGCCAGCAGCGTAGGGGATCGGCCCCAGAATACCCTCCACTTT; CDR3: CASSVGDRPQNTLHF
size: many; J: TRBJ1-1; D: TRBD1; V: TRBV5-1; DNA: TGCGCCAGCAGCCAGGGGGACGACACTGAAGCTTTCTTT; CDR3: CASSQGDDTEAFF
size: few; J: TRBJ2-2; D: NA; V: TRBV12-5; DNA: TGTGCTAGTGCCTTTGTCGCCGGGGAGCTGTTTTTT; CDR3: CASAFVAGELFF
size: NA; J: TRBJ1-5; D: TRBD1; V: TRBV24-1; DNA: TGTGCCACCAGTGGACAGGGGTATCAGCCCCAGCATTTT; CDR3: CATSGQGYQPQHF
size: many; J: TRBJ2-7; D: TRBD2; V: TRBV29-1; DNA: TGCAGCGTTGAAGACCCGGGGACTAGCGGGAGGGCCTACGAGCAGTACTTC; CDR3: CSVEDPGTSGRAYEQYF
size: many; J: TRBJ1-4; D: TRBD1; V: TRBV12-3/TRBV12-4; DNA: TGTGCCAGCAGTTTAGCGTGGACAGGGGGTGACGAAAAACTGTTTTTT; CDR3: CASSLAWTGGDEKLFF
size: many; J: TRBJ2-1; D: NA; V: TRBV5-1; DNA: TGCGCCAGCAGCCCGAGTGATAAGGCAGGTGAGCAGTTCTTC; CDR3: CASSPSDKAGEQFF
size: many; J: TRBJ2-1; D: TRBD1; V: TRBV7-2; DNA: TGTGCCAGCAGTCTAGACAGGGGGCCTTACAATGAGCAGTTCTTC; CDR3: CASSLDRGPYNEQFF
size: few; J: TRBJ2-1; D: NA; V: TRBV9; DNA: TGTGCCAGCAGCCCTCCAGGGCTAGTCCTTCACAATGAGCAGTTCTTC; CDR3: CASSPPGLVLHNEQFF
size: many; J: TRBJ2-7; D: TRBD2; V: TRBV24-1; DNA: TGTGCCACCAGTCCGGCTAGCGGACCTTCCAACGAGCAGTACTTC; CDR3: CATSPASGPSNEQYF
size: many; J: TRBJ2-7; D: TRBD1; V: TRBV7-2; DNA: TGTGCCAGCAGCTTAAGTGAGACAGGGAGCGAGCAGTACTTC; CDR3: CASSLSETGSEQYF
size: many; J: TRBJ2-7; D: NA; V: TRBV28; DNA: TGTGCCAGCAGTTCCGCCGGGACCGAGTCCTACGAGCAGTACTTC; CDR3: CASSSAGTESYEQYF
size: NA; J: TRBJ1-1; D: NA; V: TRBV6-1; DNA: TGTGCCAGCAGGGGGGTTCAGGGATTGACTGCAGCTTTCTTT; CDR3: CASRGVQGLTAAFF
size: NA; J: TRBJ2-7; D: TRBD2; V: TRBV30; DNA: TGTGCCTGGAGCGTCGCGGGAGATATGGACGAGCAGTACTTC; CDR3: CAWSVAGDMDEQYF
size: few; J: TRBJ2-5; D: TRBD1; V: TRBV9; DNA: TGTGCCAGCAGCGCCCGGGACAGGGGCCAAGAGACCCAGTACTTC; CDR3: CASSARDRGQETQYF
size: few; J: TRBJ2-1; D: TRBD2; V: TRBV20-1; DNA: TGCAGTGCTAGAGATCGCCTAGCGGGAGGGCCCGACAATGAGCAGTTCTTC; CDR3: CSARDRLAGGPDNEQFF
size: many; J: TRBJ2-7; D: NA; V: TRBV6-5; DNA: TGTGCCAGCAGTTACGGGCCCTTCGGATCCTACGAGCAGTACTTC; CDR3: CASSYGPFGSYEQYF
size: NA; J: TRBJ2-5; D: NA; V: TRBV27; DNA: TGTGCCAACCCCGAACCGGAGACCCAGTACTTC; CDR3: CANPEPETQYF
size: many; J: TRBJ2-4; D: NA; V: TRBV6-2/TRBV6-3; DNA: TGTGCCAGCAGCCCCGACACGGCCAAAAACATTCAGTACTTC; CDR3: CASSPDTAKNIQYF
size: NA; J: TRBJ1-5; D: NA; V: TRBV2; DNA: TGTGCCAGCAGTGAGGCAGGGATTGGGAATCAGCCCCAGCATTTT; CDR3: CASSEAGIGNQPQHF
size: NA; J: TRBJ2-3; D: TRBD2; V: TRBV18; DNA: TGTGCCAGCCACAGACTAGCGGGAAGCACAGATACGCAGTATTTT; CDR3: CASHRLAGSTDTQYF
size: NA; J: TRBJ1-2; D: TRBD1; V: TRBV20-1; DNA: TGCAGCGTCATTGGACAGGGGAACTATGGCTACACCTTC; CDR3: CSVIGQGNYGYTF
size: NA; J: TRBJ1-4; D: NA; V: TRBV5-4; DNA: TGTGCCAGCAGCTTCGGGTTACAGAGCCATAATGAAAAACTGTTTTTT; CDR3: CASSFGLQSHNEKLFF
size: many; J: TRBJ2-2; D: TRBD2; V: TRBV27; DNA: TGTGCCAGCAGTCAGCGGGAGGGCCTCTTTACCGGGGAGCTGTTTTTT; CDR3: CASSQREGLFTGELFF
size: NA; J: TRBJ1-3; D: NA; V: TRBV3-1; DNA: TGTGCCAGCAGCCTTTCCGGGATCTCTGGAAACACCATATATTTT; CDR3: CASSLSGISGNTIYF
size: few; J: TRBJ2-3; D: TRBD2; V: TRBV9; DNA: TGTGCCAGCAGCGTAGGGGTAGCGGGATCCCTCACAGATACGCAGTATTTT; CDR3: CASSVGVAGSLTDTQYF
size: many; J: TRBJ2-5; D: TRBD2; V: TRBV28; DNA: TGTGCCAGCAGCCTCGGACTAGCGGGAGCCCGAGAGACCCAGTACTTC; CDR3: CASSLGLAGARETQYF
size: NA; J: TRBJ2-3; D: TRBD1; V: TRBV6-2/TRBV6-3; DNA: TGTGCCAGCAGTTGGGACAGAGCCACAGATACGCAGTATTTT; CDR3: CASSWDRATDTQYF
size: NA; J: TRBJ1-2; D: NA; V: TRBV7-9; DNA: TGTGCCAGCAGCTTAGGTTTGGGGGAGAACTATGGCTACACCTTC; CDR3: CASSLGLGENYGYTF
size: many; J: TRBJ2-7; D: TRBD1; V: TRBV6-1; DNA: TGTGCCAGCAGTCTTTCTGGGACAGGGAACGAGCAGTACTTC; CDR3: CASSLSGTGNEQYF
size: few; J: TRBJ2-3; D: NA; V: TRBV10-3; DNA: TGTGCCATCAGTGAGGGGTCTAGCGGCACAGATACGCAGTATTTT; CDR3: CAISEGSSGTDTQYF
size: NA; J: TRBJ2-3; D: TRBD2; V: TRBV2; DNA: TGTGCCAGCAAGCGGGAGGGTGTAGATACGCAGTATTTT; CDR3: CASKREGVDTQYF
size: NA; J: TRBJ2-1; D: TRBD2; V: TRBV9; DNA: TGTGCCAGCAGCCATACTAGCGGGAGGTATGAGCAGTTCTTC; CDR3: CASSHTSGRYEQFF
size: few; J: TRBJ1-6; D: NA; V: TRBV20-1; DNA: TGCAGTGCCCCCGTGGCAGGGTTGTTTAATTCACCCCTCCACTTT; CDR3: CSAPVAGLFNSPLHF
size: few; J: TRBJ1-2; D: TRBD1; V: TRBV5-4; DNA: TGTGCCAGCAGCTGGGGGACAGGGCTTGGAGGCTACACCTTC; CDR3: CASSWGTGLGGYTF
size: many; J: TRBJ2-1; D: NA; V: TRBV28; DNA: TGTGCCAGCAGTTCCCCAGGATCCTACAATGAGCAGTTCTTC; CDR3: CASSSPGSYNEQFF
size: NA; J: TRBJ2-3; D: NA; V: TRBV7-2; DNA: TGTGCCAGCAGCTCCATAGGGGAATCTTTTACGAGGGATACGCAGTATTTT; CDR3: CASSSIGESFTRDTQYF